This T cell receptor (beta chain) stems from a study of T cell changes during pregnancy in multiple sclerosis. TCRdb keeps only in-frame clones here, not all; method: immunoSEQ multiplex PCR. This table has some 41,000 clones, more than 70% appearing once. The CDR3 has 17 residues. Germline lookup yields CDR1 SGHTA and CDR2 FQGNSA. The V end was cut by 5 bases, the J end by 6 bases, with 25 bases between. J is TRBJ1-2 and V is TRBV7-2; tentatively, D is TRBD1 (5 bases). The material was CD8+ T cells from peripheral blood mononuclear cells, obtained in the first trimester of pregnancy. The clonotype comes from a female donor with multiple sclerosis, enrolled in a pregnancy study. In DNA, the CDR3 is TGTGCCAGCAGCCCCTGGCCAGTAGCAGGGATCGACGATGGCTACACCTTC. Translating it yields CASSPWPVAGIDDGYTF.